One sample yielded the 10 T cell receptor beta chains listed below, sequenced in a study of neurological immune-mediated disorders. TCRdb analysed the 5' RACE reads with MiXCR anew, one entry per CDR3 protein. The sample includes 28,000 or so distinct CDR3 sequences, around 10% of them seen just once. Sequencing was carried out using PBMCs. Receptors originate from a man between 60 and 70 years old in good health.

This clonotype occurred many times. The V gene is TRBV4-1, the J gene TRBJ1-4; tentatively, D is TRBD1 (5 bases). The CDR3 consists of 20 residues. V gave up 4 bases and J gave up 2 bases, with 26 bases separating them. CDR1 MGHRA and CDR2 YSYEKL come from the germline V gene. DNA of the CDR3: TGCGCCAGCAGCCCAGGGTCGGGTCGAGGATTGAGGGCGACTAATGAAAAACTGTTTTTT. Its protein product is CASSPGSGRGLRATNEKLFF.

This clonotype was detected many times. This chain connects TRBV10-3 to TRBJ2-3; no clear D. The CDR3 extends over 14 amino acids. The germline V gene has CDR1 ENHRY and CDR2 SYGVKD. V was pared by 9 bases and J by 0 bases, with 13 bases between. CDR3 region: CAITPDPSTDTQYF. CDR3 coding DNA: TGTGCCATTACACCGGACCCGAGCACAGATACGCAGTATTTT.

The sample holds many counts of this clonotype. The V and J genes are TRBV7-8 and TRBJ2-3, with no clear D. Germline V lookup: CDR1 SGHVS, CDR2 FQNEAQ. The CDR3 is 13 amino acids. Trimming stripped 5 bases from V and 6 bases from J, with 12 bases between. The CDR3 loop is CASSRYPRDTQYF. The CDR3 bases are TGTGCCAGCAGCCGATACCCCAGGGATACGCAGTATTTT.

This clonotype has a handful of counts. This chain connects TRBV7-2 to TRBJ1-3; D gene unclear. The CDR3 sequence is 15 residues long. Germline lookup yields CDR1 SGHTA and CDR2 FQGNSA. With 5 bases removed from V and 2 bases from J, the gap between germline ends came to 13 bases. This CDR3 reads CASSPDSKTGNTIYF. CDR3 DNA sequence: TGTGCCAGCAGCCCCGATTCTAAGACTGGAAACACCATATATTTT.

There are many counts of this clonotype. This chain links TRBV29-1 with TRBJ1-1; D not resolved. Germline lookup yields CDR1 SQVTM and CDR2 ANQGSEA. This CDR3 region has 13 residues. The V end was cut by 6 bases, the J end by 1 base, with 12 bases between. In nucleotides, the CDR3 is TGCAGCGTGGACCGACGGGCGAACACTGAAGCTTTCTTT. Its protein product is CSVDRRANTEAFF.

This clonotype was counted at least ten times. The rearrangement joins TRBV27 to TRBJ2-1; unclear D gene. V was pared by 5 bases and J by 8 bases, with 13 bases between. Germline CDR1 reads MNHEY; CDR2 reads SMNVEV (reference sequence). The CDR3 consists of 13 residues. CDR3 residues: CASSPVAGHEQFF. CDR3 bases: TGTGCCAGCAGTCCCGTCGCCGGTCATGAGCAGTTCTTC.

This clonotype turned up a few times. The rearrangement links TRBV18 to TRBJ1-1; 7 bases match TRBD1. The germline V gene has CDR1 KGHSH and CDR2 LQKENI. This CDR3 has 15 residues. Losses at the gene ends were 3 bases for V and 4 bases for J; bases not matched to a gene: 8. CDR3 DNA: TGTGCCAGCTCACCGGGACAGAAAGTCGGCACTGAAGCTTTCTTT. It is translated as CASSPGQKVGTEAFF.

In its sample, this clonotype was seen many times. The V gene is TRBV5-1, the J gene TRBJ2-5; 7 bases map to TRBD1. The CDR3 consists of 14 residues. Germline values: CDR1 SGHRS, CDR2 YFSETQ. Trimming took 2 bases from V and 2 from J; bases not matched to a gene: 3. DNA of the CDR3: TGCGCCAGCAGCTTAACAGGGGAACAAGAGACCCAGTACTTC. Encoded protein: CASSLTGEQETQYF.

This clonotype was observed many times. The rearrangement joins TRBV20-1 to TRBJ2-4, with 9 bases lining up with TRBD2. V trimming: 0 bases; J trimming: 6 bases; junction bases outside the gene matches: 9. This CDR3 contains 16 residues. Germline CDR1 is DFQATT and CDR2 is SNEGSKA (reference sequence). In nucleotides, the CDR3 is TGCAGTGCTAGAGATTGGGCGCGGACTAGCGTAAACATTCAGTACTTC. This sequence encodes CSARDWARTSVNIQYF.

Of note for this clonotype: A read error may produce the germline difference seen at one junction end. CDR3 sequence reads: CASSLGDVSYNERFF. CDR3 nucleotide sequence: TGCGCCAGCAGCTTGGGGGACGTATCCTACAATGAGCGGTTCTTT. The V and J genes are TRBV5-1 and TRBJ2-1, with D possibly being TRBD1 or TRBD2 (5 bases each). The CDR3 has 15 residues. Germline V gives CDR1 SGHRS, CDR2 YFSETQ.